These 22 T cell receptor beta chains were sequenced from one sample in a study of CXCR4 blockade with PD-1 therapy in pancreatic cancer. Libraries were prepared by immunoSEQ multiplex PCR; TCRdb keeps only in-frame clonotypes and omits some of them. The repertoire holds over 2,500 clones, with about half as singletons. Sequenced input: tumor tissue. These receptors all come from a human donor with pancreatic ductal adenocarcinoma.

The chain links TRBV7-5 to TRBJ1-1. TRBV7-5 is classified as a pseudogene. CDR3 size: 14 residues. DNA of the CDR3: TGTGCCAGCAGCCCGGGGGCCTTGAACACTGAAGCTTTCTTT. Encoded protein: CASSPGALNTEAFF.

The rearrangement uses TRBV10-3 and TRBJ1-2; a weak D match, TRBD1 (6 bases). CDR1 is ENHRY, CDR2 SYGVKD, per germline. The length of the CDR3 is 13 residues. V gave up 11 bases and J gave up 3 bases, with 16 bases separating them. CDR3 amino acids: CAVQAGAHYGYTF. Written as DNA, the CDR3 is TGTGCCGTCCAGGCAGGGGCCCACTATGGCTACACCTTC.

Only a few counts were recorded for this clone. The chain carries TRBV1 and TRBJ2-2; whether TRBD1, the table's D call, matches the DNA was not checked. TRBV1 is a documented pseudogene. The CDR3 length is 15 residues. In DNA form, the CDR3 reads TGCGCCAGCAGCCGGATGATAGGACAGACAGGGGAGCTGTTTTTT. This translates into CASSRMIGQTGELFF.

The rearrangement joins TRBV19 to TRBJ2-5; 9 nucleotides match TRBD1. The CDR3 has 15 residues. V shed 5 bases, J shed 1 base, and the junction held 5 bases outside the gene matches. Germline V gene sequence: CDR1 LNHDA, CDR2 SQIVND (reference sequence). CDR3 residues: CASSGHRGLQETQYF. CDR3 in DNA: TGTGCCAGTAGTGGCCACAGGGGGCTCCAAGAGACCCAGTACTTC.

This clone is medium-sized in the sample. Compared with germline, one end of the junction differs, possibly owing to a read error. This chain uses TRBV9 with TRBJ2-3; no reliable D call. CDR3 length: 14 amino acids. Germline V gene data show CDR1 as SGDLS and CDR2 as YYNGEE. The CDR3 bases are TGTGCCAGCAGTGTAGAGAGAAGCACAGATACGCAGTATTTT. As protein: CASSVERSTDTQYF.

The V gene is TRBV15, the J gene TRBJ2-5; 9 bases are a match to TRBD1. This CDR3 region has 15 residues. The V and J ends lost 0 bases and 4 bases, in that order; junction bases with no gene match: 3. The germline V gene has CDR1 LNHNV and CDR2 YYDKDF (reference sequence). Here the CDR3 DNA reads TGTGCCACCAGCAGAGATCGGACAGGGGTAGAGACCCAGTACTTC. Protein: CATSRDRTGVETQYF.

This chain connects TRBV9 to TRBJ1-2; D might be TRBD1 (5 bases). V shed 0 bases and J shed 0 bases, with 9 bases lying between them. Germline V lookup: CDR1 SGDLS, CDR2 YYNGEE. This CDR3 contains 15 residues. The CDR3, as DNA: TGTGCCAGCAGCGTAGGGGACGCCTCTAACTATGGCTACACCTTC. This encodes CASSVGDASNYGYTF.

The rearrangement joins TRBV19 to TRBJ2-1; D unresolved. This CDR3 region has 12 residues. Germline V gene sequence: CDR1 LNHDA, CDR2 SQIVND (reference sequence). V lost 3 bases, J lost 8 bases, and 8 bases lay in between. The CDR3 loop is CASSIGLYEQFF. The CDR3 bases are TGTGCCAGTAGTATCGGGCTTTATGAGCAGTTCTTC.

J is TRBJ2-7 and V is TRBV5-1; D gene uncertain. Germline CDR1 is SGHRS and CDR2 is YFSETQ. The CDR3 contains 15 residues. Trimming pared 4 bases from V and 1 base from J, leaving 15 bases between. CDR3 amino acids: CASSPGRTPSYEQYF. The CDR3 DNA reads as TGCGCCAGCAGCCCCGGACGGACGCCTTCCTACGAGCAGTACTTC.

The chain employs TRBV29-1 and TRBJ2-5; D not certain. Deletions cut 6 bases from V and 1 base from J, with 15 bases between. The CDR3 length is 14 residues. Germline CDR1 is SQVTM and CDR2 is ANQGSEA. Here the CDR3 DNA reads TGCAGCGTCGAGGTAGTACTCGGCCAAGAGACCCAGTACTTC. This codes for CSVEVVLGQETQYF.

This chain uses TRBV25-1 with TRBJ1-1, with D possibly being TRBD1 (6 bases). The germline V and J ends were trimmed by 1 base and 7 bases, with 13 bases remaining between them. This CDR3 is built from 14 residues. CDR1 MGHDK and CDR2 SYGVNS come from the germline V gene. This chain's CDR3 is CASSEWGARGEAFF. The CDR3 DNA reads as TGTGCCAGCAGTGAATGGGGGGCTAGAGGTGAAGCTTTCTTT.

This clone was detected only a few times. CDR3 residues: CASSQGISTDTQYF. DNA of the CDR3: TGCGCCAGCAGTCAGGGGATTAGCACAGATACGCAGTATTTT. The rearrangement joins TRBV5-1 to TRBJ2-3, with TRBD1 as a possible D gene (6 bases). Trimming left V 5 bases short and J 0 bases short, with 10 bases between. The CDR3 loop spans 14 amino acids. Looked up from germline, CDR1 is SGHRS and CDR2 is YFSETQ.

The rearrangement uses TRBV14 and TRBJ1-1; tentatively, D is TRBD1 (6 bases). V shed 5 bases and J shed 5 bases, with 12 bases lying between them. CDR3 size: 13 residues. CDR1 and CDR2 (germline): SGHDN, FVKESK. The CDR3 DNA reads TGTGCCAGCAGCTCACAGGGTCGAACTGAAGCTTTCTTT. Its protein is CASSSQGRTEAFF.

With regard to this clone: The junction differs from germline at one of its ends, possibly a read error. The rearrangement links TRBV10-2 to TRBJ1-5; D possibly corresponds to TRBD1 (5 bases). The CDR3 length is 15 residues. Germline-derived CDR1 and CDR2 are WSHSY and SAAADI. The CDR3 nucleotides are TGCGTCAGCAGTGGGGCGGGCTATAGCAATCAGCCCCAGCATTTT. Translation: CVSSGAGYSNQPQHF.

The chain couples TRBV23-1 to TRBJ1-1; the D is unclear. TRBV23-1 belongs to the ORF category, with a function that is uncertain. The V gene lost 6 bases and the J gene lost 3 bases, with 11 bases spanning the gap. CDR3 length: 13 residues. DNA of the CDR3: TGCGCCAGCAGCCAAGATGAGTACACTGAAGCTTTCTTT. It is translated as CASSQDEYTEAFF.

This clone occurred once. The CDR3 sequence is CASSPRAVNYGYTF. CDR3 nucleotide sequence: TGTGCCAGTAGTCCCAGGGCAGTCAACTATGGCTACACCTTC. The chain carries TRBV19 and TRBJ1-2; maybe TRBD1 (5 bases). The CDR3 has 14 amino acids. Germline CDR1 is LNHDA and CDR2 is SQIVND (reference sequence). The V end was cut by 5 bases, the J end by 2 bases, with 12 bases between.

This clone is deemed medium-sized. The V and J genes are TRBV7-7 and TRBJ2-1; D is unresolved. The germline V gene has CDR1 SSHAT and CDR2 FNYEAQ (reference sequence). Trimming took 6 bases from V and 3 from J, leaving 15 bases between them. The CDR3 extends over 15 amino acids. CDR3 DNA: TGTGCCAGCAGTGGCCGGGCGGTTATCTACAATGAGCAGTTCTTC. It codes for CASSGRAVIYNEQFF.

The chain is built from TRBV30 and TRBJ2-5, with unresolved D. The CDR3 totals 13 residues. In germline, CDR1 is GTSNPN, CDR2 SVGIG (reference sequence). The V end was cut by 0 bases, the J end by 4 bases, with 9 bases between. The CDR3 DNA sequence: TGTGCCTGGAGTGTACTGGGCGGAGAGACCCAGTACTTC. This encodes CAWSVLGGETQYF. Together with reference TRBV30 and TRBJ2-5, the CDR3 gives the full variable domain: SQTIHQWPATLVQPVGSPLSLECTVEGTSNPNLYWYRQAAGRGLQLLFYSVGIGQISSEVPQNLSASRPQDRQFILSSKKLLLSDSGFYLCAWSVLGGETQYFGPGTRLLVL.

This chain links TRBV16 with TRBJ1-5; D may be TRBD1 (6 bases). From germline, CDR1 is KGHSY and CDR2 FQNENV. This CDR3 has 16 residues. Trimming took 4 bases from V and 3 from J, leaving 16 bases between them. CDR3 protein: CASSPKPQGTNQPQHF. CDR3 coding DNA: TGTGCCAGCAGCCCAAAACCACAGGGAACCAATCAGCCCCAGCATTTT.

The chain combines TRBV29-1 with TRBJ1-1; D gene unclear. In germline, CDR1 is SQVTM, CDR2 ANQGSEA. There are 13 residues in the CDR3. V was shortened by 2 bases and J by 2 bases, with 9 bases between the two germline ends. The CDR3 DNA follows: TGCAGCGTTGAAATGGGGTTCAACACTGAAGCTTTCTTT. Translating it yields CSVEMGFNTEAFF.

This clone came up a few times. This chain uses TRBV9 with TRBJ2-5; perhaps TRBD2 as D (6 bases). The length of the CDR3 is 15 residues. Germline values: CDR1 SGDLS, CDR2 YYNGEE. V lost 4 bases, J lost 5 bases, and 18 bases lay in between. Written as DNA, the CDR3 is TGTGCCAGCAGCCCTTCGACTAGAGGAAGTGAGACCCAGTACTTC. Amino acid sequence: CASSPSTRGSETQYF. Based on the CDR3 plus reference TRBV9 and TRBJ2-5, the full variable domain is DSGVTQTPKHLITATGQRVTLRCSPRSGDLSVYWYQQSLDQGLQFLIQYYNGEERAKGNILERFSAQQFPDLHSELNLSSLELGDSALYFCASSPSTRGSETQYFGPGTRLLVL.

The chain carries TRBV30 and TRBJ2-7; possible D gene TRBD2, 5 bases. Germline V lookup: CDR1 GTSNPN, CDR2 SVGIG (reference sequence). CDR3 length: 14 amino acids. Between the trimmed V and J ends, which lost 0 bases and 3 bases, there was a span of 12 bases. CDR3 region: CAWSVLAGHYEQYF. As DNA, the CDR3 is TGTGCCTGGAGTGTACTTGCGGGCCACTACGAGCAGTACTTC.